Following are 7 T cell receptor beta chains from one sample sequenced in a study of T cell responses to AZD1222 COVID-19 vaccine. Data came from immunoSEQ multiplex PCR; TCRdb stores just in-frame clones and leaves some out. The sample records around 110,000 clones, about nine tenths being singletons. Sequences were derived from peripheral blood, sampled on day 0 of AZD1222 vaccination. These receptors originate from an adult in good health.

This chain joins TRBV9 and TRBJ1-4; 9 nucleotides line up with TRBD1. In germline, CDR1 is SGDLS, CDR2 YYNGEE. This CDR3 contains 17 residues. V was pared by 6 bases and J by 3 bases, with 12 bases of the junction left unmatched. The CDR3 loop is CASNNPGQGWSNEKLFF. The CDR3 DNA sequence: TGTGCCAGCAACAACCCCGGACAGGGGTGGTCTAATGAAAAACTGTTTTTT.

The chain combines TRBV7-9 with TRBJ2-5; maybe TRBD1 (5 bases). V lost 8 bases and J lost 1, with 17 bases in between. Per the germline V gene, CDR1 is SEHNR and CDR2 is FQNEAQ (reference sequence). This CDR3 comprises 15 residues. Here the CDR3 reads CASVLSTGAQETQYF. The DNA of the CDR3 is TGTGCCAGCGTCTTATCCACAGGAGCCCAAGAGACCCAGTACTTC. Complete variable domain (other parts from reference TRBV7-9 and TRBJ2-5): DTGVSQNPRHKITKRGQNVTFRCDPISEHNRLYWYRQTLGQGPEFLTYFQNEAQLEKSRLLSDRFSAERPKGSFSTLEIQRTEQGDSAMYLCASVLSTGAQETQYFGPGTRLLVL.

The CDR3 is CASSLATGLGRNEQFF. The CDR3 DNA follows: TGCGCCAGCAGCTTGGCGACAGGGTTGGGGCGCAATGAGCAGTTCTTC. The rearrangement joins TRBV5-1 to TRBJ2-1, with TRBD1 matching 7 bases. The germline V gene encodes CDR1 SGHRS and CDR2 YFSETQ. The CDR3 runs 16 residues. J was trimmed by 6 bases and V by 0 bases; bases with no gene match: 9.

The genes are TRBV4-1 and TRBJ1-1, with D perhaps TRBD1 (5 bases). The CDR3 is 14 residues long. V was pared by 6 bases and J by 9 bases, with 20 bases between. Germline CDR1 is MGHRA and CDR2 is YSYEKL. The CDR3 bases are TGCGCCAGCAGACGGACTGGGGCGGATTCAAAAGCTTTCTTT. It translates to CASRRTGADSKAFF.

The gene calls are TRBV19 and TRBJ1-1, with D possibly matching TRBD1 (6 bases). The CDR3 contains 12 residues. In germline, CDR1 is LNHDA, CDR2 SQIVND (reference sequence). Trimming removed 3 bases at V and 6 bases at J, with 8 bases between. CDR3: CASSIRGAEAFF. In DNA, the CDR3 is TGTGCCAGTAGTATCAGGGGTGCTGAAGCTTTCTTT.

V is TRBV5-6 and J is TRBJ1-4; 10 bases match TRBD1. With 3 bases clipped from V and 5 bases from J, the junction kept 4 bases outside the gene matches. Germline V lookup: CDR1 SGHDT, CDR2 YYEEEE. The CDR3 spans 15 residues. The CDR3 is CASSSPTGGNEKLFF. CDR3 in DNA: TGTGCCAGCAGCTCCCCGACAGGGGGCAATGAAAAACTGTTTTTT.

This chain joins TRBV5-4 and TRBJ2-2; TRBD1 or TRBD2 may be the D gene (5 bases each). Per germline, CDR1 SGHNT and CDR2 YYREEE (reference sequence). V was trimmed by 4 bases and J by 1 base, leaving 20 bases between them. This CDR3 contains 18 residues. This CDR3 reads CASSPRASRGLNTGELFF. The CDR3 DNA follows: TGTGCCAGCAGCCCGAGGGCGTCGAGGGGCCTGAACACCGGGGAGCTGTTTTTT.